This record concerns one T cell receptor beta chain sequence. This clone was observed once. Its antigen remains undetermined. Base qualities were left out, and no much larger clone turns up one base away. For sequencing of the TCRbeta CDR3 region, genomic DNA was extracted from the sorted cells. The immunoSEQ Assay was used for sequencing of TCRbeta CDR3 regions. TCRdb re-hosts the immuneACCESS table, in-frame sequences only. Its copies lack some clones; in the studies checked, an unresolved V gene accounts for under half of them, and the cause for the rest is not known. In this sample the table shows about 30,000 clones, around 87% of which occur a single time. The ten largest clones add up to approximately 33% of the sample. The trial excluded patients who had a history of autoimmune disease or who were on systemic immunosuppression. In every dose cohort, peripheral blood was drawn for TCR sequencing at baseline, cycle 4 day 1, and cycle 7 day 1. Samples came from an open-label, multicenter, first-in-human phase I dose-escalation trial of ivuxolimab. Adults with locally advanced or metastatic head and neck squamous cell, hepatocellular, melanoma or renal cell carcinoma were enrolled in the trial. Before TCR sequencing, CD4+ T cells and CD8+ T cells from peripheral blood were sorted into separate populations.

This specimen comes from a study of OX40 agonist ivuxolimab in advanced cancers. As for the study more broadly: Ivuxolimab, which targeted the costimulatory receptor OX40 (CD134), was an agonistic, fully human IgG2 monoclonal antibody. Prior anti-PD-1, anti-PD-L1 or anti-CTLA-4 therapy was permitted, and checkpoint inhibitors had been received by 30% to 40% of dose-escalation patients. Of the approximately 54 patients in dose escalation, 19 had hepatocellular carcinoma, about 15 had melanoma, 9 had renal cell carcinoma and 9 had head and neck cancer. The purpose of peripheral TCRbeta sequencing was to test whether ivuxolimab changed TCR sequence diversity and led to clonal T-cell expansion. The paper describes the monotherapy dose-escalation part (N of about 55 patients) of the phase I trial of ivuxolimab. The dose-escalation cohort was roughly 83% male with a mean age of about 54 years, ranging from roughly 20 to 80. Three dose-escalation patients achieved partial responses, one with hepatocellular carcinoma and two with cutaneous melanoma. Intravenous ivuxolimab was administered to patients every 2 weeks at six dose levels: 0.01, 0.1, 0.3, 1.5, 3 and 10 mg/kg. Points the paper makes about the study in general: Low levels of normalized T-cell clonal expansion were also seen in some nonresponding patients. On average, CD8+ T cells showed more expanded clones than CD4+ T cells after ivuxolimab. At doses of 0.1 to 3.0 mg/kg, clonal expansion of both CD4+ and CD8+ T cells in blood was seen between baseline and week 6. In the 0.1-3.0 mg/kg groups, partial responders were among the patients with the lowest normalized peripheral clonal expansion, particularly in CD8+ T cells. Which antigens the clonally expanded peripheral T cells were specific for was not determined.

V is pruned by 3 bases and J by 7 bases, leaving 6 bases of the junction without a gene match. From the cysteine up to the phenylalanine, the CDR3 has a length of 14 residues. Left in the record is the CDR3 DNA by itself, 42 bases read in frame from the first base. Via the germline V gene (reference sequence), CDR1 is SGHNT and CDR2 YYREEE. Here the sequenced sample was CD4+ or CD8+ T cells sorted from blood, taken in a trial of the OX40 agonist ivuxolimab. The chain employs TRBV5-4 and TRBJ2-7; TRBD2 aligns with 11 central bases. The receptor comes from an adult with an advanced solid tumor such as melanoma, head and neck, liver or kidney cancer. Read as DNA, the sequence is TGTGCCAGCAGCTACGGGACTAGCGGATGGGAGCAGTACTTC. Its protein reads: CASSYGTSGWEQYF.